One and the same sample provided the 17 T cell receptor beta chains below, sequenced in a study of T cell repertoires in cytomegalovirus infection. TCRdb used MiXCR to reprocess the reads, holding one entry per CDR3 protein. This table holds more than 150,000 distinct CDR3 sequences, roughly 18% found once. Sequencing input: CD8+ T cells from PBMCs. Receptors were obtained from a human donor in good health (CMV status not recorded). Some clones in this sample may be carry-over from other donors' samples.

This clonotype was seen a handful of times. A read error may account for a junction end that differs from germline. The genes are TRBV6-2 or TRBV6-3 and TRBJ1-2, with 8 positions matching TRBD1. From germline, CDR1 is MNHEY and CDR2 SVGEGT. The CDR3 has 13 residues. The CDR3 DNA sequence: TGTGCCGGCAGCCAGGGGGCGAACTATGGCTACACCTTC. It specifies CAGSQGANYGYTF.

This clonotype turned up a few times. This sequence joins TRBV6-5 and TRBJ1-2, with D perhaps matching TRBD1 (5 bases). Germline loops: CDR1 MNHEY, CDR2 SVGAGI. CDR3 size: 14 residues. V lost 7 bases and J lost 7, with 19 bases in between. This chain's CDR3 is CASNPRDGGGGYTF. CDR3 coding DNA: TGTGCCAGCAACCCCCGGGACGGGGGGGGTGGCTACACCTTC.

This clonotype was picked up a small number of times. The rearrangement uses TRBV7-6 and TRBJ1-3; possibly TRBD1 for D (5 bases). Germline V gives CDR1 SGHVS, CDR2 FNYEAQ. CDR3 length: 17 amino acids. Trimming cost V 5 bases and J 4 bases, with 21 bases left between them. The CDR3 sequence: CASSPRPPTGSGNTIYF. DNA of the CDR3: TGTGCCAGCAGCCCTCGACCCCCAACAGGTTCCGGAAACACCATATATTTT. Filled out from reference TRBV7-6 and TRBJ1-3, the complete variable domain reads GAGVSQSPRYKVTKRGQDVALRCDPISGHVSLYWYRQALGQGPEFLTYFNYEAQQDKSGLPNDRFSAERPEGSISTLTIQRTEQRDSAMYRCASSPRPPTGSGNTIYFGEGSWLTVV.

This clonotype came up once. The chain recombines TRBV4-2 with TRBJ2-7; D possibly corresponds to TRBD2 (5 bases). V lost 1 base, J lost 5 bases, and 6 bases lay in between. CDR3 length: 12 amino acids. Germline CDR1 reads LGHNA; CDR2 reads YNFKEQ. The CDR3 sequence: CASSQGADEQYF. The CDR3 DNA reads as TGTGCCAGCAGCCAAGGAGCGGACGAGCAGTACTTC.

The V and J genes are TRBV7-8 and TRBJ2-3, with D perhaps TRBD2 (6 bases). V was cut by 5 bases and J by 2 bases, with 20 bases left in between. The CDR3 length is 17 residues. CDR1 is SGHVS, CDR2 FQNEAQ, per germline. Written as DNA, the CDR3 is TGTGCCAGCAGCCCCCTAATTGGGGGGACCTCCACAGATACGCAGTATTTT. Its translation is CASSPLIGGTSTDTQYF.

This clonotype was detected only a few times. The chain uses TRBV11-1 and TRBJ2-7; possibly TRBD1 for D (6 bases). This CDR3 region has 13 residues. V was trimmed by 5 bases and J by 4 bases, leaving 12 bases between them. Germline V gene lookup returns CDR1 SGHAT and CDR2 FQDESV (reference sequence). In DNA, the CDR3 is TGTGCCAGCAGCCGGACAGAGTCTTACGAGCAGTACTTC. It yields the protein CASSRTESYEQYF.

DNA for the CDR3: TGTGCCAGTAGTATGCAAGGGCAGGGCACTGAAGCTTTCTTT. It codes for CASSMQGQGTEAFF. The V and J genes are TRBV19 and TRBJ1-1; tentative D call: TRBD1 (5 bases). The V and J ends lost 3 bases and 4 bases respectively, with 12 bases between them. This CDR3 is built from 14 residues. Germline values: CDR1 LNHDA, CDR2 SQIVND (reference sequence). Looking up the rest from reference TRBV19 and TRBJ1-1 gives the full variable domain: DGGITQSPKYLFRKEGQNVTLSCEQNLNHDAMYWYRQDPGQGLRLIYYSQIVNDFQKGDIAEGYSVSREKKESFPLTVTSAQKNPTAFYLCASSMQGQGTEAFFGQGTRLTVV.

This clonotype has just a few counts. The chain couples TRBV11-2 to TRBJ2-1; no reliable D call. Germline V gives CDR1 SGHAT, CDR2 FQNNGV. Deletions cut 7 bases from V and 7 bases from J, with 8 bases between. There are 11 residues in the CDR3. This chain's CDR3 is CASTHGNEQFF. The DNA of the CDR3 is TGTGCCAGCACCCACGGGAATGAGCAGTTCTTC.

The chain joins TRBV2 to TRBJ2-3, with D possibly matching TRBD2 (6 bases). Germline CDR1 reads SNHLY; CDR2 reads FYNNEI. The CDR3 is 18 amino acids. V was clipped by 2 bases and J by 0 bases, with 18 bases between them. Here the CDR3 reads CASSEFLGSSGSTDTQYF. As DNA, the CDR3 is TGTGCCAGCAGTGAATTTCTGGGTAGCAGCGGGAGCACAGATACGCAGTATTTT. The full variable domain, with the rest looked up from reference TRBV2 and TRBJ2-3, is EPEVTQTPSHQVTQMGQEVILRCVPISNHLYFYWYRQILGQKVEFLVSFYNNEISEKSEIFDDQFSVERPDGSNFTLKIRSTKLEDSAMYFCASSEFLGSSGSTDTQYFGPGTRLTVL.

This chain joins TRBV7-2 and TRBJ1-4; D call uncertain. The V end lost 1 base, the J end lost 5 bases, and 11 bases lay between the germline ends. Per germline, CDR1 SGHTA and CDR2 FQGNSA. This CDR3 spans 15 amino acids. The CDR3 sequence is CASSLGRTPNEKLFF. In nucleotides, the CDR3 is TGTGCCAGCAGCTTAGGACGGACCCCCAATGAAAAACTGTTTTTT.

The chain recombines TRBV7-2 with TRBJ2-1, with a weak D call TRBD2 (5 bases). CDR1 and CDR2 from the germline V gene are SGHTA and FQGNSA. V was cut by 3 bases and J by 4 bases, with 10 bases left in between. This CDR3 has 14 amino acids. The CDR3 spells CASSLNSAYNEQFF. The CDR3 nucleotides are TGTGCCAGCAGCTTGAATAGCGCATACAATGAGCAGTTCTTC.

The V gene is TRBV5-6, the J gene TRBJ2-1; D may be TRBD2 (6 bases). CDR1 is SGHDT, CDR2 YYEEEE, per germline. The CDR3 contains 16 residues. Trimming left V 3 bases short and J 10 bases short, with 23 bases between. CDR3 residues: CASSYLALGVLGEQFF. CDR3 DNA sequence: TGTGCCAGCAGCTATCTAGCGTTGGGGGTATTAGGGGAGCAGTTCTTC.

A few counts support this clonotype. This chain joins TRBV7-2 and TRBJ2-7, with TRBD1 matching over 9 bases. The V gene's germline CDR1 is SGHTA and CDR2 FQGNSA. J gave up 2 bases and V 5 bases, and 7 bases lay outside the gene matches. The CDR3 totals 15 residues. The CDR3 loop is CASSKGRDRAYEQYF. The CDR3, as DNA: TGTGCCAGCAGCAAAGGCCGGGACAGGGCCTACGAGCAGTACTTC.

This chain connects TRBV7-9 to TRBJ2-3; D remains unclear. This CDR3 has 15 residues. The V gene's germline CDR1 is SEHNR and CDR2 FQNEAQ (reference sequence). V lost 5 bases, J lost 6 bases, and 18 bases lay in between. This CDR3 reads CASSPTDRRWDTQYF. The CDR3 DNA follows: TGTGCCAGCAGCCCGACTGACCGACGGTGGGATACGCAGTATTTT.

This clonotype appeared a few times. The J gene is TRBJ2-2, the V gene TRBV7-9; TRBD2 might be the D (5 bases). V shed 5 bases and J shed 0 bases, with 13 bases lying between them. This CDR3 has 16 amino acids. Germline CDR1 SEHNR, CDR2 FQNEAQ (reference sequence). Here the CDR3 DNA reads TGTGCCAGCAGCCCGGTGGAGGCGGCGAACACCGGGGAGCTGTTTTTT. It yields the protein CASSPVEAANTGELFF. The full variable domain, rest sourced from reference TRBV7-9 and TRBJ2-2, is DTGVSQNPRHKITKRGQNVTFRCDPISEHNRLYWYRQTLGQGPEFLTYFQNEAQLEKSRLLSDRFSAERPKGSFSTLEIQRTEQGDSAMYLCASSPVEAANTGELFFGEGSRLTVL.

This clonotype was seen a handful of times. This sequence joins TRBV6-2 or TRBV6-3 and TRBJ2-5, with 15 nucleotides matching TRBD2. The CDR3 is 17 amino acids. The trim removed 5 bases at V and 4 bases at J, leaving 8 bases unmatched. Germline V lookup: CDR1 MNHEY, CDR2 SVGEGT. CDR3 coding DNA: TGTGCCAGCAGTCCGGGGACTAGCGGGGGGCCAAGAGAGACCCAGTACTTC. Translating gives CASSPGTSGGPRETQYF.

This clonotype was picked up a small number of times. The CDR3 loop reads CSARPDRDEAFF. The CDR3 DNA follows: TGCAGTGCTCGGCCAGATCGAGATGAAGCTTTCTTT. The rearrangement joins TRBV20-1 to TRBJ1-1; D uncertain. The CDR3 sequence is 12 residues long. V lost 5 bases to trimming and J lost 7 bases, with 14 bases between them. The germline CDR1 and CDR2 sequences are DFQATT and SNEGSKA (reference sequence).